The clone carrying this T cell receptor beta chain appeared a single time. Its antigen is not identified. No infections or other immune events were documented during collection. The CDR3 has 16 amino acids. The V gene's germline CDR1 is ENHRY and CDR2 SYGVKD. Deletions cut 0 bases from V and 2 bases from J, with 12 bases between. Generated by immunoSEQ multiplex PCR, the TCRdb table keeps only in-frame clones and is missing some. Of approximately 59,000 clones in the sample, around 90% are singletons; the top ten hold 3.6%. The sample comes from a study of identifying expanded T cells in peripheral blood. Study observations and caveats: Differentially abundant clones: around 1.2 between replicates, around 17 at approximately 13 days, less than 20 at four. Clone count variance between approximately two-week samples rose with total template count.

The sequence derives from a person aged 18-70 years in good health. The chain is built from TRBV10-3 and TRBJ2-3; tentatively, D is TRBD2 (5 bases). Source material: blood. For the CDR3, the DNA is TGTGCCATCAGTGAGTCGGATAGCGCATTCACAGATACGCAGTATTTT. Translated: CAISESDSAFTDTQYF.